This TCR beta chain comes out of a study of siplizumab effects on memory and regulatory T cells. Findings and caveats of the study: The apparent diversity of naive T cells exceeded that of memory cells, and naive T cells seemed to make a major contribution to the alloresponse. To unstimulated subsets, only a minor fraction of alloreactive clones could be mapped. In siplizumab cultures, the suppressive function of proliferating Tregs remained unconfirmed.

With regard to this clone: The target antigen is unknown.

Roughly 95,000 TCR templates per sample were assayed. Method: immunoSEQ multiplex PCR; TCRdb's copy keeps in-frame clones and lacks some. The sample has over 85,000 clones, 94% seen once; the top ten hold roughly 0.3%. The J segment lost 0 bases and the V segment lost 3 bases, leaving 4 bases of the junction unmatched. The CDR3 sequence is 16 residues long. Germline V gene lookup returns CDR1 MNHNS and CDR2 SASEGT. The chain joins TRBV6-1 to TRBJ1-3; 8 bases fit TRBD1. Sequencing was done on a sample of non-Treg CD4+ T cells sorted from blood. The receptor was derived from a human donor in good health. Here the CDR3 DNA reads TGTGCCAGCAGTGAGGGGGACAGGCACTCTGGAAACACCATATATTTT. Protein product: CASSEGDRHSGNTIYF.